The clone carrying this TCR beta chain was seen only a few times. Its antigen is as yet unknown. This sample was included in a study of regulatory T cells in long-lasting Graves disease. About the study: Persistent Graves' disease meant over 5 years of antithyroid drugs with positive TSH receptor antibodies.

To make TCR beta libraries, researchers used iRepertoire HTBI primers and Arm-PCR of CDR3 regions. Authors' methods: Across the samples, identification revealed some 59 TRBV and more than 11 TRBJ segments. MiXCR, applied by TCRdb to the multiplex PCR reads, yields one record per CDR3 protein. It is TCRdb's table, rather than the study itself, that gives the V and J calls and clone size. This sample carries around 340,000 distinct CDR3 sequences, less than 20% of them seen once, and the ten largest clones take roughly 27%. Time point of the sample: persistent/refractory GD, antithyroid drugs over 5 years with positive TRAb. RNA extracted from PBMCs served as the sequencing template. Findings and limits, study-wide: Only a small sample size was used, which may have cut accuracy.

The sequencing used peripheral blood mononuclear cells (PBMCs), collected when the disease was refractory, from a patient treated with antithyroid drugs. The TCR originated in a female donor with Graves disease.

CDR3 bases: TGCGCCTCCTGCGGACTAGCGATTGCAGAGACCCAGTACTTC. Its protein is CASCGLAIAETQYF. The chain uses TRBV10-2 and TRBJ2-5, with 9 bases aligning to TRBD2. The CDR3 has 14 amino acids. After removal of 11 bases from V and 4 bases from J, the junction contained 11 bases not matched to a gene. Germline V lookup: CDR1 WSHSY, CDR2 SAAADI.